Below, 10 T cell receptor beta chains from the same sample are listed, as sequenced in a study of T cells in Graves' hyperthyroidism and ophthalmopathy (dated by TCRdb to the late 2010s). Libraries were built with multiplex PCR. For sequencing, an Illumina HiSeq 2000 was employed. The TCR beta CDR3 regions were amplified from the RNA transcripts. A first-round RT-PCR of the TCR CDR3 used the HTBI primer set with the Qiagen OneStep RT-PCR kit. TCRdb reanalyzed the raw reads on its own, using fastp at Q25 for trimming and MiXCR for clone calling, and kept in-frame beta chains. Entries that share a CDR3 protein sequence are merged under the most common genes and DNA. Here the sample has 250,000 or so distinct CDR3 sequences; 15% occur a single time. Around 31% of the sample is in the top ten clones. Source material: blood. All receptors come from a woman between 50 and 59 years old with Graves' hyperthyroidism that later progressed to Graves' ophthalmopathy.

This clonotype appeared many times. The rearrangement links TRBV19 to TRBJ1-1; D unresolved. Per germline, CDR1 LNHDA and CDR2 SQIVND (reference sequence). CDR3 length: 14 residues. Trimming cost V 7 bases and J 3 bases, with 15 bases left between them. This chain's CDR3 is CASTPRAADTEAFF. The CDR3 region has the DNA TGTGCCAGTACCCCAAGGGCGGCAGACACTGAAGCTTTCTTT. Full variable domain (remainder filled in from reference TRBV19 and TRBJ1-1): DGGITQSPKYLFRKEGQNVTLSCEQNLNHDAMYWYRQDPGQGLRLIYYSQIVNDFQKGDIAEGYSVSREKKESFPLTVTSAQKNPTAFYLCASTPRAADTEAFFGQGTRLTVV.

The table lists this clonotype with a few counts. The chain joins TRBV3-1 to TRBJ2-5; TRBD2 aligns across 7 bases. V shed 6 bases, J shed 10 bases, and the junction held 14 bases outside the gene matches. The CDR3 runs to 14 residues. The germline gives CDR1 LGHDT, CDR2 YNNKEL (reference sequence). CDR3 residues: CASRVITGGKIQYF. The DNA for the CDR3 is TGTGCCAGCAGGGTCATCACGGGAGGAAAGATCCAGTACTTC.

In its sample, this clonotype was seen many times. This sequence joins TRBV30 and TRBJ2-3, with 9 bases matching TRBD2. Germline assignment: CDR1 GTSNPN and CDR2 SVGIG (reference sequence). Losses at the gene ends were 2 bases for V and 5 bases for J; bases not matched to a gene: 26. The CDR3 consists of 21 residues. The CDR3 loop reads CAWSIHLVREGLDLIVDTQYF. The CDR3 coding sequence is TGTGCCTGGAGTATCCACCTGGTGCGGGAGGGCCTTGATTTGATCGTAGATACGCAGTATTTT.

The chain couples TRBV6-1 to TRBJ1-3; D is perhaps TRBD1 (5 bases). This CDR3 spans 13 amino acids. Trimming cost V 8 bases and J 4 bases, with 12 bases left between them. The germline V gene encodes CDR1 MNHNS and CDR2 SASEGT. CDR3 amino acids: CASHTKGGNTIYF. The CDR3 DNA follows: TGTGCCAGCCACACGAAGGGGGGAAACACCATATATTTT.

This clonotype was seen repeatedly, ten times or more. The V gene is TRBV12-3 or TRBV12-4, the J gene TRBJ2-3, with TRBD2 matching over 12 bases. The CDR3 contains 18 residues. The V segment lost 6 bases and the J segment 1 base; nucleotides outside the gene matches: 11. CDR3 region: CASSLTSGRGKGTDTQYF. CDR3 sequence (DNA): TGTGCCAGCAGCCTGACTAGCGGGAGAGGGAAGGGCACAGATACGCAGTATTTT.

Ten or more counts support this clonotype. The chain carries TRBV12-3 or TRBV12-4 and TRBJ2-1, with D possibly TRBD2 on 6 matching bases. The CDR3 runs 12 residues. V lost 6 bases and J lost 7, with 10 bases in between. DNA for the CDR3: TGTGCCAGCAGGCGGGAAAATAATGAGCAGTTCTTC. It codes for CASRRENNEQFF.

This clonotype was recorded many times. CDR3 in DNA: TGTGCCAGCAGTTCGACCGGGACAGGGGGGCGGGAGACCCAGTACTTC. It encodes CASSSTGTGGRETQYF. The V call is TRBV27, the J call TRBJ2-5; TRBD1 aligns across 11 bases. Germline CDR1 reads MNHEY; CDR2 reads SMNVEV (reference sequence). With 4 bases clipped from V and 5 bases from J, the junction kept 9 bases outside the gene matches. The CDR3 sequence is 16 residues long.

This clonotype was found a few times. V is TRBV4-2 and J is TRBJ2-5; 11 bases map to TRBD2. Germline assignment: CDR1 LGHNA and CDR2 YNFKEQ. The V and J ends lost 0 bases and 2 bases, in that order; junction bases with no gene match: 2. There are 16 residues in the CDR3. The CDR3 protein is CASSQEGLAVQETQYF. CDR3 in DNA: TGTGCCAGCAGCCAAGAGGGACTAGCGGTACAAGAGACCCAGTACTTC.

This clonotype came up a few times. The chain employs TRBV7-9 and TRBJ2-3; 7 nucleotides align to TRBD2. V was pared by 3 bases and J by 2 bases, with 11 bases of the junction left unmatched. Germline assignment: CDR1 SEHNR and CDR2 FQNEAQ (reference sequence). This CDR3 comprises 17 residues. The CDR3: CASSFREGRRNTDTQYF. DNA for the CDR3: TGTGCCAGCAGCTTCAGGGAGGGCCGTAGAAACACAGATACGCAGTATTTT.

This clonotype appeared many times. The J gene is TRBJ2-2, the V gene TRBV7-9; no firm D call. The CDR3 runs 13 residues. From germline, CDR1 is SEHNR and CDR2 FQNEAQ (reference sequence). Trimming took off 5 bases at V and 5 bases at J, with 9 bases between the two ends. CDR3 DNA: TGTGCCAGCAGCCTGACGTCGACCGGGGAGCTGTTTTTT. Protein product: CASSLTSTGELFF.